The 25 T cell receptor beta chains below were found in one sample sequenced in a study of PD-1 blockade in mismatch repair-deficient tumors. The assay was immunoSEQ multiplex PCR, and TCRdb's table has in-frame clones only and misses some. The sample shows 80,000 to 130,000 clones, under 90% of them seen only once. This material consisted of peripheral blood, taken 35 to 37 weeks after starting pembrolizumab. The receptors stem from an adult with mismatch repair-deficient cancer.

The chain joins TRBV7-9 to TRBJ1-1; 9 positions agree with TRBD1. CDR1 and CDR2 (germline): SEHNR, FQNEAQ (reference sequence). This CDR3 has 13 amino acids. J lost 8 bases, V lost 5 bases, and 6 bases had no gene match. The CDR3 sequence: CASSPGGTGEAFF. The CDR3 region has the DNA TGTGCCAGCAGCCCAGGGGGGACAGGGGAAGCTTTCTTT.

V and J are TRBV6-1 and TRBJ2-7; no definite D call. V shed 5 bases and J shed 6 bases, with 8 bases lying between them. Germline values: CDR1 MNHNS, CDR2 SASEGT. The CDR3 is 11 residues long. CDR3 sequence: CASSYVGEQYF. DNA of the CDR3: TGTGCCAGCAGTTACGTGGGCGAGCAGTACTTC.

This chain connects TRBV7-2 to TRBJ1-5, with D possibly being TRBD1 (5 bases). This CDR3 is built from 15 residues. Germline V gene data show CDR1 as SGHTA and CDR2 as FQGNSA. V lost 2 bases and J lost 6, with 14 bases in between. CDR3 DNA sequence: TGTGCCAGCAGCTTAACTGGGGGGAGCGGTCAGCCCCAGCATTTT. It translates to CASSLTGGSGQPQHF.

V usage is TRBV5-1 and J usage is TRBJ1-2; unclear D gene. The V end was cut by 0 bases, the J end by 6 bases, with 6 bases between. The CDR3 length is 12 residues. Germline-derived CDR1 and CDR2 are SGHRS and YFSETQ. The CDR3 loop reads CASSLAGDGYTF. The CDR3 DNA sequence: TGCGCCAGCAGCTTGGCCGGGGATGGCTACACCTTC.

The chain combines TRBV7-2 with TRBJ1-1; D gene unclear. Germline V gene sequence: CDR1 SGHTA, CDR2 FQGNSA. The CDR3 runs 14 residues. Between the trimmed V and J ends, which lost 5 bases and 5 bases, there was a span of 15 bases. CDR3 sequence reads: CASSPGPLVTEAFF. The CDR3 nucleotides read TGTGCCAGCAGCCCTGGACCCCTGGTAACTGAAGCTTTCTTT. Filled out from reference TRBV7-2 and TRBJ1-1, the complete variable domain reads GAGVSQSPSNKVTEKGKDVELRCDPISGHTALYWYRQSLGQGLEFLIYFQGNSAPDKSGLPSDRFSAERTGGSVSTLTIQRTQQEDSAVYLCASSPGPLVTEAFFGQGTRLTVV.

This chain links TRBV6-1 with TRBJ1-1, with D perhaps TRBD1 (5 bases). Germline CDR1 MNHNS, CDR2 SASEGT. CDR3 length: 14 amino acids. Trimming stripped 6 bases from V and 0 bases from J, with 11 bases between. In nucleotides, the CDR3 is TGTGCCAGCAGGGGAGGGGCTATGAACACTGAAGCTTTCTTT. It encodes CASRGGAMNTEAFF.

A remark on this clone: A junction boundary mismatches the germline segment, possibly from a read error. Distinct nucleotide sequences in the sample also encode this CDR3. This chain links TRBV11-3 with TRBJ2-2, with 8 bases matching TRBD2. The CDR3 length is 15 residues. Germline lookup yields CDR1 SGHNT and CDR2 YENEEA. Written as DNA, the CDR3 is TGTGCCAGCAGCCTAGACGGGAGGGCCACCGGGGAGCTGTTTTTT. Residues: CASSLDGRATGELFF.

This clone was detected only a few times. The rearrangement joins TRBV5-1 to TRBJ2-3, with a possible D match to TRBD1 (5 bases). CDR1 and CDR2 (germline): SGHRS, YFSETQ. This CDR3 spans 15 amino acids. Trimming removed 0 bases from V and 4 bases from J, with 12 bases in between. The CDR3 DNA sequence: TGCGCCAGCAGCTTGGAGGGGCTCAAGGCAGATACGCAGTATTTT. Amino acid sequence: CASSLEGLKADTQYF. Complete variable domain (other parts from reference TRBV5-1 and TRBJ2-3): KAGVTQTPRYLIKTRGQQVTLSCSPISGHRSVSWYQQTPGQGLQFLFEYFSETQRNKGNFPGRFSGRQFSNSRSEMNVSTLELGDSALYLCASSLEGLKADTQYFGPGTRLTVL.

This chain joins TRBV11-2 and TRBJ2-3, with D maybe TRBD1 (6 bases). The germline V gene encodes CDR1 SGHAT and CDR2 FQNNGV. Trimming removed 5 bases from V and 5 bases from J, with 14 bases in between. The CDR3 is 14 amino acids. The CDR3 DNA reads TGTGCCAGCAGCCCGGACAGAGGAGGAGATACGCAGTATTTT. It encodes CASSPDRGGDTQYF.

V is TRBV21-1 and J is TRBJ2-7; the table's TRBD2 call for D was not verified on the DNA. TRBV21-1 represents a pseudogene. This CDR3 is built from 17 residues. CDR3 sequence reads: CASSGVPGLVSYYEQYF. The DNA of the CDR3 is TGTGCCAGCAGCGGAGTCCCGGGACTAGTCTCATACTACGAGCAGTACTTC.

J is TRBJ2-2 and V is TRBV19; 9 bases are a match to TRBD1. From germline, CDR1 is LNHDA and CDR2 SQIVND (reference sequence). The V and J ends lost 6 bases and 3 bases, in that order; junction bases with no gene match: 5. This CDR3 spans 15 amino acids. The CDR3 DNA sequence: TGTGCCAGTAGAACCGGGACAGGGTACACCGGGGAGCTGTTTTTT. Translated: CASRTGTGYTGELFF.

This clone was found once. The chain carries TRBV7-9 and TRBJ1-5; D is unresolved. The V gene lost 0 bases and the J gene lost 0 bases, with 6 bases spanning the gap. The V gene's germline CDR1 is SEHNR and CDR2 FQNEAQ (reference sequence). CDR3 size: 15 residues. As DNA, the CDR3 is TGTGCCAGCAGCTTAGCAGGGAATAGCAATCAGCCCCAGCATTTT. Translation gives CASSLAGNSNQPQHF.

V and J are TRBV5-6 and TRBJ1-5; D gene ambiguous. The germline gives CDR1 SGHDT, CDR2 YYEEEE. CDR3 length: 12 residues. V gave up 2 bases and J gave up 3 bases, with 3 bases separating them. The CDR3 sequence: CASSFANQPQHF. CDR3 nucleotide sequence: TGTGCCAGCAGCTTCGCCAATCAGCCCCAGCATTTT.

The genes are TRBV30 and TRBJ2-7; tentatively, D is TRBD2 (5 bases). Trimming pared 7 bases from V and 2 bases from J, leaving 18 bases between. CDR1 GTSNPN and CDR2 SVGIG come from the germline V gene (reference sequence). The CDR3 contains 14 residues. The CDR3 loop is CAYTGSAEAYEQYF. CDR3 DNA: TGTGCCTACACTGGGTCAGCGGAGGCCTACGAGCAGTACTTC.

There are a few counts of this clone. The chain carries TRBV5-4 and TRBJ1-5; D is ambiguous. There are 14 residues in the CDR3. V lost 0 bases, J lost 3 bases, and 7 bases lay in between. Germline V gene lookup returns CDR1 SGHNT and CDR2 YYREEE (reference sequence). The CDR3 DNA is TGTGCCAGCAGCTTGGACGGCTACAATCAGCCCCAGCATTTT. This encodes CASSLDGYNQPQHF.

The chain combines TRBV7-3 with TRBJ2-1, with 11 nucleotides matching TRBD2. The CDR3 has 15 amino acids. Germline loops: CDR1 SGHTA, CDR2 FQGTGA. Trimming at V came to 3 bases and at J to 3 bases, leaving 1 base not matched to a gene. This CDR3 is CASSFSGRDYNEQFF. The CDR3 DNA sequence: TGTGCCAGCAGCTTTAGCGGGAGGGACTACAATGAGCAGTTCTTC.

The chain uses TRBV6-1 and TRBJ2-5, with D perhaps matching TRBD2 (5 bases). Germline V gene sequence: CDR1 MNHNS, CDR2 SASEGT. The V end was cut by 7 bases, the J end by 0 bases, with 12 bases between. The CDR3 loop spans 14 amino acids. CDR3 bases: TGTGCCAGCACCGCTCGAGGGTACCAAGAGACCCAGTACTTC. Translated, it gives CASTARGYQETQYF.

This chain joins TRBV7-2 and TRBJ2-1; 15 bases match TRBD2. The CDR3 covers 18 residues. V was clipped by 4 bases and J by 8 bases; unmatched bases: 12. Germline values: CDR1 SGHTA, CDR2 FQGNSA. CDR3 residues: CASSSGLAGGGAWDEQFF. The CDR3 region has the DNA TGTGCCAGCAGCTCGGGACTAGCGGGAGGAGGGGCTTGGGATGAGCAGTTCTTC.

This sequence joins TRBV9 and TRBJ2-7; 7 nucleotides line up with TRBD2. Germline CDR1 is SGDLS and CDR2 is YYNGEE. The V and J ends lost 0 bases and 4 bases, in that order; junction bases with no gene match: 10. The CDR3 loop spans 16 amino acids. The CDR3 DNA sequence: TGTGCCAGCAGCGTAGGACCCGGGACTACCGAATACGAGCAGTACTTC. It encodes CASSVGPGTTEYEQYF.

The rearrangement joins TRBV6-5 to TRBJ2-5; D gene uncertain. V dropped 6 bases and J dropped 4 bases, with 18 bases sitting between them. The length of the CDR3 is 15 residues. From germline, CDR1 is MNHEY and CDR2 SVGAGI. Here the CDR3 DNA reads TGTGCCAGCAGCCCTCCTAATTTAGGGTCAGAGACCCAGTACTTC. Protein product: CASSPPNLGSETQYF.

Only one count was recorded for this clone. The chain is built from TRBV4-1 and TRBJ2-7, with 9 bases that match TRBD2. The CDR3 covers 17 residues. Germline CDR1 MGHRA, CDR2 YSYEKL. With 1 base clipped from V and 3 bases from J, the junction kept 10 bases outside the gene matches. CDR3 nucleotide sequence: TGCGCCAGCAGCCAAGTTAGTCTAGCGGGACACAGCTACGAGCAGTACTTC. This sequence encodes CASSQVSLAGHSYEQYF.

The chain couples TRBV6-5 to TRBJ2-7, with TRBD1 matching over 9 bases. The germline V gene has CDR1 MNHEY and CDR2 SVGAGI. V shed 5 bases, J shed 7 bases, and the junction held 6 bases outside the gene matches. This CDR3 has 13 amino acids. The CDR3 sequence: CASSPQGANEQYF. CDR3 coding DNA: TGTGCCAGCAGTCCACAGGGGGCGAATGAGCAGTACTTC.

This clone has a single count. The chain has TRBV5-1 and TRBJ1-1; D gene uncertain. CDR3 length equals 15 residues. Germline assignment: CDR1 SGHRS and CDR2 YFSETQ. Trimming pared 0 bases from V and 0 bases from J, leaving 9 bases between. CDR3 in amino acids: CASSLGPLMNTEAFF. CDR3 coding DNA: TGCGCCAGCAGCTTGGGCCCGCTAATGAACACTGAAGCTTTCTTT.

The chain couples TRBV7-9 to TRBJ2-1; 9 nucleotides agree with TRBD2. Germline CDR1 and CDR2: SEHNR and FQNEAQ (reference sequence). The CDR3 is made up of 19 amino acids. V lost 5 bases, J lost 0 bases, and 14 bases stayed unmatched. The CDR3 protein is CASSLPRAGGTSSYNEQFF. Here the CDR3 DNA reads TGTGCCAGCAGCCTACCAAGAGCGGGAGGCACGAGCTCCTACAATGAGCAGTTCTTC.

The V gene is TRBV2, the J gene TRBJ2-7; D is unclear. The germline V gene encodes CDR1 SNHLY and CDR2 FYNNEI. Trimming left V 6 bases short and J 4 bases short, with 4 bases between. The CDR3 sequence is 10 residues long. CDR3 sequence: CASREYEQYF. For the CDR3, the DNA is TGTGCCAGCAGGGAGTACGAGCAGTACTTC.